This T cell receptor (beta chain) was identified in a study of T cells in Graves' hyperthyroidism and ophthalmopathy. General study points: Model predictions of ophthalmopathy came a median approximately seven months before onset.

Per the germline V gene, CDR1 is SGHNT and CDR2 is YENEEA. V shed 3 bases and J shed 2 bases, with 10 bases lying between them. CDR3 size: 14 residues. This clonotype was counted between two and nine times. Its target is unknown. Over 18 months, lack of ophthalmopathy progression marked Graves' hyperthyroidism as stable. A patient was excluded if there was uncontrolled infection, other autoimmune disease, pregnancy or lactation. The authors obtained PBMCs from over 8 ml of fresh peripheral blood. TCR beta CDR3 regions were amplified from RNA. The primer set for the first-round RT-PCR of the TCR CDR3 was HTBI. TCRdb passed the multiplex PCR reads through MiXCR, listing each CDR3 protein once. In the table there are some 300,000 distinct CDR3 sequences, around 13% of which are singletons.

The specimen was blood. The clonotype comes from a woman aged 40 to 49 with Graves' hyperthyroidism. The chain couples TRBV11-3 to TRBJ1-2, with D uncertain. CDR3 sequence reads: CASSLDVDNYGYTF. CDR3 in DNA: TGTGCCAGCAGCTTGGATGTGGACAACTATGGCTACACCTTC.